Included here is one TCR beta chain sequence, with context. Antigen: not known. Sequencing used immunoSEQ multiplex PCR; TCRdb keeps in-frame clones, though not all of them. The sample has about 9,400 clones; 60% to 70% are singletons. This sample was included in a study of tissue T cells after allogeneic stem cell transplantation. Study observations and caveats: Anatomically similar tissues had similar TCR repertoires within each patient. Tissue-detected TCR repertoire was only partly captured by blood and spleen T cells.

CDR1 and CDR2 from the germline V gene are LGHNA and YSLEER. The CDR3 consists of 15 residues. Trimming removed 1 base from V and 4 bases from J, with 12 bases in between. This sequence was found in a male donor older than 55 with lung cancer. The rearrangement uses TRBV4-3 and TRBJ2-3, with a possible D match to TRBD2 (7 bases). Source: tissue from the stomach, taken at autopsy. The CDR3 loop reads CASSQGRGASDTQYF. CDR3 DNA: TGCGCCAGCAGCCAAGGCCGGGGGGCCTCAGATACGCAGTATTTT.